This T cell receptor (beta chain) originates from a study of regulatory T cells in long-lasting Graves disease. This clonotype was seen only a few times. With iRepertoire HTBI primers and Arm-PCR of CDR3 regions, TCR beta libraries were built. Via MiXCR, TCRdb re-called the multiplex PCR reads, giving one row per CDR3 protein. Of 360,000 or so distinct CDR3 sequences listed, about 12% were seen once; the top ten hold approximately 17%. This CDR3 has 14 residues. Germline-derived CDR1 and CDR2 are SGHTA and FQGNSA. Time point specified: newly diagnosed GD, antithyroid drugs for less than 3 months. There was RNA extracted from PBMCs, and the TCR library was made from it. Clinicians diagnosed Graves' disease using American Thyroid Association guidelines. The sample was also reused in another study, on T cells in Graves' hyperthyroidism and ophthalmopathy.

V gene TRBV7-2 combines with J gene TRBJ2-3; 14 bases fit TRBD2. The DNA end favors TRBJ2-1, so the J call may be wrong. This sample comprised peripheral blood mononuclear cells (PBMCs), obtained at new diagnosis, from a patient treated with antithyroid drugs. The sequence derives from a woman aged 18-30 years with Graves disease. CDR3 nucleotide sequence: TGTGCCAGCAGCCCGGGACTAGCGGGAGATTGGCAGTTCTTC. This translates into CASSPGLAGDWQFF.